The TCR beta chain under discussion was sequenced for a study of OX40 agonist ivuxolimab in advanced cancers. Study-wide background: The dose-escalation group included hepatocellular carcinoma, melanoma, renal cell carcinoma and head and neck cancer. Broader study findings: With doses of 0.1-3.0 mg/kg, partial responders showed among the lowest clonal expansion. The study found that CD8+ T cells averaged more expanded clones than CD4+.

This clone appeared once. Antigen specificity is unknown. The V gene's germline CDR1 is SQVTM and CDR2 ANQGSEA. Trimming removed 4 bases from V and 1 base from J, with 14 bases in between. This CDR3 contains 15 residues. Using immunoSEQ multiplex PCR, the repertoire was profiled, and TCRdb retains in-frame clones only, with some absent. This sample has about 26,000 clones, with roughly 90% found just once. This material consisted of CD4+ or CD8+ T cells sorted from blood, taken in a trial of the OX40 agonist ivuxolimab. This chain connects TRBV29-1 to TRBJ2-1; D perhaps matches TRBD2 (5 bases). The source is an adult with an advanced solid tumor such as melanoma, head and neck, liver or kidney cancer. The CDR3 DNA reads as TGCAGCGTTGTTGCTAGCTCTAGGTCCTACAATGAGCAGTTCTTC. Translation gives CSVVASSRSYNEQFF.